The 24 T cell receptor beta chains below were found in one sample sequenced in a study of blood T cells in healthy people across ages. PCR was performed a second time for about 7 to 11 cycles using a sample-barcoded 5' primer and a J-beta primer mix. MiXCR, applied by TCRdb to the 5' RACE reads, yields one record per CDR3 protein. The table shows about 1.1 million distinct CDR3 sequences, with less than 45% occurring only once. The sequenced material came from blood. Source of these receptors: a man younger than 30 in good health.

This clonotype showed up just a few times. V usage is TRBV28 and J usage is TRBJ2-5; D is unresolved. The DNA end lines up better with TRBJ2-7; the J call may be wrong. Germline values: CDR1 MDHEN, CDR2 SYDVKM. This CDR3 contains 11 residues. CDR3 loop: CASSSAHEQYF. The DNA of the CDR3 is TGTGCCAGCAGTTCCGCTCACGAGCAGTACTTC.

This clonotype has a handful of counts. The junction and the germline gene differ at one end; a read error may be behind it. The V call is TRBV12-3 or TRBV12-4, the J call TRBJ2-1, with unresolved D. The CDR3 sequence is 11 residues long. The CDR3 sequence is CASSPYNGQFF. The CDR3 DNA reads as TGTGCCAGCAGTCCGTACAATGGGCAGTTCTTC.

The V and J genes are TRBV6-5 and TRBJ2-7, with 10 bases matching TRBD2. Losses at the gene ends were 6 bases for V and 5 bases for J; bases not matched to a gene: 4. The CDR3 has 13 residues. Germline values: CDR1 MNHEY, CDR2 SVGAGI. CDR3 protein: CASRIAGGDEQYF. CDR3 DNA: TGTGCCAGCAGAATAGCGGGGGGTGACGAGCAGTACTTC.

The chain couples TRBV2 to TRBJ2-4; tentative D call: TRBD2 (6 bases). The J call may be mistaken, given a closer DNA end match to TRBJ2-5. This CDR3 contains 14 residues. In germline, CDR1 is SNHLY, CDR2 FYNNEI. CDR3 in amino acids: CASIRDSAAKTQYF. CDR3 sequence (DNA): TGTGCCAGCATTCGGGACTCCGCCGCGAAGACCCAGTACTTC.

This clonotype was detected a few times. The V and J genes are TRBV5-1 and TRBJ1-1, with 8 bases aligning to TRBD1. This CDR3 spans 15 amino acids. In germline, CDR1 is SGHRS, CDR2 YFSETQ. V gave up 4 bases and J gave up 1 base; unmatched junction bases: 6. In DNA form, the CDR3 reads TGCGCCAGCAGCCCGTCGACAGGGGAGAACACTGAAGCTTTCTTT. Amino acids: CASSPSTGENTEAFF.

V and J are TRBV25-1 and TRBJ2-7, with 8 bases aligning to TRBD2. The trim removed 6 bases at V and 7 bases at J, leaving 14 bases unmatched. Germline V gene data show CDR1 as MGHDK and CDR2 as SYGVNS. This CDR3 has 15 amino acids. The CDR3 DNA reads TGTGCCAGCAGCCCGCCGGGGGGGATTTACAATGAGCAGTACTTC. This sequence encodes CASSPPGGIYNEQYF.

This chain links TRBV6-1 with TRBJ2-7, with D uncertain. The CDR3 runs 13 residues. Between the trimmed V and J ends, which lost 4 bases and 2 bases, there was a span of 9 bases. The germline CDR1 and CDR2 sequences are MNHNS and SASEGT. For the CDR3, the DNA is TGTGCCAGCAGTGCCGAAACCCCCTACGAGCAGTACTTC. Translated: CASSAETPYEQYF.

V gene TRBV3-1 combines with J gene TRBJ2-1; D is ambiguous. This CDR3 is built from 13 residues. Germline assignment: CDR1 LGHDT and CDR2 YNNKEL (reference sequence). V dropped 0 bases and J dropped 8 bases, with 8 bases sitting between them. The CDR3 coding sequence is TGTGCCAGCAGCCAAGATATCGCGGATGAGCAGTTCTTC. It yields the protein CASSQDIADEQFF.

This CDR3 reads CSAEQGEETQYF. In DNA, the CDR3 is TGCAGTGCCGAACAGGGGGAAGAGACCCAGTACTTC. This chain links TRBV20-1 with TRBJ2-5, with 8 bases identical to TRBD1. J gave up 3 bases and V 6 bases, and 3 bases lay outside the gene matches. Germline V gene data show CDR1 as DFQATT and CDR2 as SNEGSKA (reference sequence). There are 12 residues in the CDR3.

This clonotype was seen only a few times. The genes are TRBV10-2 and TRBJ1-6; D unclear. Looked up from germline, CDR1 is WSHSY and CDR2 is SAAADI. The germline V and J ends were trimmed by 4 bases and 5 bases, with 12 bases remaining between them. The CDR3 runs to 15 residues. The CDR3 bases are TGCGCCAGCAGTGCATCCGGGAGTCATAATTCACCCCTCCACTTT. Its translation: CASSASGSHNSPLHF.

In this sample, this clonotype turned up a few times. The V and J genes are TRBV5-1 and TRBJ2-4; D remains ambiguous. There are 14 residues in the CDR3. From germline, CDR1 is SGHRS and CDR2 YFSETQ. V lost 6 bases and J 0 bases, leaving 10 bases between the germline ends. CDR3 coding DNA: TGCGCCAGCACCCTAGACCTAGCCAAAAACATTCAGTACTTC. Its translation: CASTLDLAKNIQYF.

This clonotype was seen more than once but under ten times. J is TRBJ2-1 and V is TRBV2; D remains ambiguous. Germline V CDR1 and CDR2: SNHLY, FYNNEI. V lost 8 bases to trimming and J lost 0 bases, with 11 bases between them. This CDR3 comprises 14 residues. The CDR3 nucleotides read TGTGCCAGCCCTCGGGTGGGCTCCTACAATGAGCAGTTCTTC. This codes for CASPRVGSYNEQFF.

The CDR3: CASSEVRDRGPPGPQHF. In DNA form, the CDR3 reads TGTGCCAGCAGTGAAGTGAGGGACAGGGGGCCACCCGGGCCCCAGCATTTT. This rearrangement joins TRBV6-1 to TRBJ1-5, with 12 bases matching TRBD1. After removal of 1 base from V and 9 bases from J, the junction contained 10 bases not matched to a gene. This CDR3 has 17 amino acids. The germline V gene encodes CDR1 MNHNS and CDR2 SASEGT.

The gene calls are TRBV7-9 and TRBJ2-5, with unresolved D. This CDR3 spans 16 amino acids. Germline V gives CDR1 SEHNR, CDR2 FQNEAQ (reference sequence). V was cut by 5 bases and J by 2 bases, with 18 bases left in between. CDR3 amino acids: CASSAYTKGKQETQYF. Written as DNA, the CDR3 is TGTGCCAGCAGCGCATATACGAAGGGAAAACAAGAGACCCAGTACTTC.

This clonotype was detected a few times. This rearrangement joins TRBV7-9 to TRBJ1-5; D unclear. Per germline, CDR1 SEHNR and CDR2 FQNEAQ (reference sequence). The CDR3 totals 15 residues. V lost 1 base, J lost 1 base, and 8 bases lay in between. The CDR3 nucleotides read TGTGCCAGCAGCTTAGGCCAGGAAAGCAATCAGCCCCAGCATTTT. Protein: CASSLGQESNQPQHF.

This clonotype was detected ten times or more. The rearrangement uses TRBV12-3 or TRBV12-4 and TRBJ1-4; D is ambiguous. V lost 3 bases and J lost 9, with 8 bases in between. The CDR3 runs to 12 residues. The DNA of the CDR3 is TGTGCCAGCAGTTTGCCGAATAAAAAACTGTTTTTT. Encoded protein: CASSLPNKKLFF.

This rearrangement joins TRBV2 to TRBJ2-3; perhaps TRBD2 as D (6 bases). This CDR3 has 12 amino acids. Germline loops: CDR1 SNHLY, CDR2 FYNNEI. The germline V and J ends were trimmed by 6 bases and 6 bases, with 10 bases remaining between them. The CDR3 bases are TGTGCCAGCAGCGCACGGGGGGATACGCAGTATTTT. This translates into CASSARGDTQYF.

The genes are TRBV28 and TRBJ1-1; D gene unclear. This CDR3 region has 17 residues. V was shortened by 5 bases and J by 1 base, with 20 bases between the two germline ends. The germline V gene encodes CDR1 MDHEN and CDR2 SYDVKM. Here the CDR3 reads CASSPPHGRAQNTEAFF. CDR3 in DNA: TGTGCCAGCAGTCCCCCTCACGGGAGGGCCCAGAACACTGAAGCTTTCTTT.

A single count supports this clonotype. This may be a read error, as it is one base from a much larger clone. The genes are TRBV12-3 or TRBV12-4 and TRBJ1-5; the D gene is possibly TRBD1 (6 bases). Trimming removed 3 bases at V and 6 bases at J, with 12 bases between. CDR3 length: 14 amino acids. CDR3 DNA: TGTGCCAGCAGTTTCATGGGGGCCGCTCAGCCCCAGCATTTT. It specifies CASSFMGAAQPQHF.

The chain employs TRBV6-5 and TRBJ2-1; no clear D gene. V was clipped by 0 bases and J by 9 bases, with 9 bases between them. The CDR3 runs to 13 residues. CDR1 and CDR2 from the germline V gene are MNHEY and SVGAGI. CDR3 residues: CASSYSSSLEQFF. The CDR3, as DNA: TGTGCCAGCAGTTACTCGTCCTCCCTTGAGCAGTTCTTC.

V usage is TRBV12-3 or TRBV12-4 and J usage is TRBJ1-1; 10 bases line up with TRBD1. This CDR3 spans 13 amino acids. Trimming took 6 bases from V and 10 from J; bases not matched to a gene: 8. The CDR3 loop is CASRQETGGGAFF. The CDR3, as DNA: TGTGCCAGCAGGCAGGAGACAGGGGGCGGAGCTTTCTTT.

This clonotype was seen a few times. V and J are TRBV28 and TRBJ2-1; D is perhaps TRBD2 (6 bases). Germline CDR1 and CDR2: MDHEN and SYDVKM. V lost 3 bases and J lost 3, with 15 bases in between. This CDR3 region has 16 residues. The CDR3 reads CASSFGDREIYNEQFF. The CDR3 DNA follows: TGTGCCAGCAGTTTTGGGGACCGGGAGATCTACAATGAGCAGTTCTTC.

V is TRBV25-1 and J is TRBJ2-1; 7 positions match TRBD2. TRBJ2-7 explains the end of the DNA better; the J call may be wrong. Germline CDR1 and CDR2: MGHDK and SYGVNS. This CDR3 has 20 residues. The CDR3 nucleotides read TGTGCCAGCAGTGAAGGACTAGTTCTAGGTAGGCAGAGCTCCTACAATGAGCAGTACTTC. It encodes CASSEGLVLGRQSSYNEQYF.

The rearrangement joins TRBV9 to TRBJ2-3, with TRBD1 matching 11 bases. Germline V CDR1 and CDR2: SGDLS, YYNGEE. Losses at the gene ends were 3 bases for V and 4 bases for J; bases not matched to a gene: 4. CDR3 length equals 15 residues. CDR3 protein: CASSGTGGYSDTQYF. The DNA for the CDR3 is TGTGCCAGCAGCGGGACAGGGGGCTACTCAGATACGCAGTATTTT.